Listed below are T cell receptor beta chains from one sample, sequenced in a study of immune evolution from preneoplasia to lung adenocarcinoma. The method was immunoSEQ multiplex PCR; TCRdb's version includes in-frame clones alone and lacks a portion of them. The table lists some 4,300 clones, approximately 80% of them singletons, with 6% to 7.5% in the top ten. Sequencing input: FFPE minimally invasive lung adenocarcinoma tissue. Source of these receptors: a person aged 45 to 69 with lung adenocarcinoma. Each CDR3 is given without its conserved first and last residue.

J: TRBJ1-4
V: TRBV30
CDR3: AWSGGLSGKLF

J: TRBJ1-1
V: TRBV6-6
CDR3: ASRPQGWDTEAF

J: TRBJ2-3
V: TRBV19
CDR3: ATSPGLAGVGDTQY

J: TRBJ2-3
V: TRBV29-1
CDR3: SAGSLADTQY

J: TRBJ1-2
V: TRBV5-1
CDR3: ASSLEDTTGGDGYT

J: TRBJ1-6
V: TRBV6-9
CDR3: ASSTSTH

J: TRBJ2-1
V: TRBV7-2
CDR3: ASSLGTGANLF

J: TRBJ2-7
V: TRBV6-5
CDR3: ASSYLDKGSYEQY

J: TRBJ1-4
V: TRBV27
CDR3: ASCSLGQGCEKLF

J: TRBJ2-7
V: TRBV2
CDR3: ASSQIGGGGLY

J: TRBJ1-2
V: TRBV27
CDR3: ASSLDRDYGYT

J: TRBJ1-1
V: TRBV9
CDR3: ASSVTANTEAF

J: TRBJ1-4
V: TRBV2
CDR3: ASSEDLATNEKLF

J: TRBJ2-3
V: TRBV25-1
CDR3: ASSEAGTDTQY

J: TRBJ2-3
V: TRBV5-1
CDR3: ASSLVLSSDTQY

J: TRBJ1-4
V: TRBV21-1
CDR3: ASSKNGPIRSPCLPEKLF

J: TRBJ2-7
V: TRBV14
CDR3: ASSQVVTASYEQY

J: TRBJ1-1
V: TRBV7-6
CDR3: ASSSQSGGTTEAF

J: TRBJ1-4
V: TRBV5-1
CDR3: ASSLSTANEKLF

J: TRBJ1-5
V: TRBV6-1
CDR3: ASIRPGPNQPQH

J: TRBJ2-7
V: TRBV4-3
CDR3: ASSQTSLSYEQY

J: TRBJ2-5
V: TRBV9
CDR3: ASSVEGGPQETQY

J: TRBJ2-3
V: TRBV19
CDR3: ASSLGLADTQY

J: TRBJ2-1
V: TRBV9
CDR3: ASSVGQAGNYNEQF

J: TRBJ2-1
V: TRBV6-4
CDR3: ASSDSTGSNEQF

J: TRBJ1-5
V: TRBV6-5
CDR3: ASSYTTGGDQPQH

J: TRBJ2-5
V: TRBV6-5
CDR3: ASSYGGGVQETQY

J: TRBJ2-1
V: TRBV19
CDR3: ATGEEDSQF

J: TRBJ1-5
V: TRBV9
CDR3: ASSPTDTSNQPQH

J: TRBJ1-1
V: TRBV7-2
CDR3: ASSSNFEAF